The clone carrying this T cell receptor beta chain is categorized as large. What it recognizes is unknown. This sample was taken from a study of T cells in pancreatic ductal adenocarcinoma. Surgery without prior neoadjuvant therapy was the treatment of the selected pancreatic ductal adenocarcinoma patients. Some clones are missing from TCRdb's copy, which holds only in-frame ones; the method was immunoSEQ multiplex PCR. The sample lists fewer than 5,000 clones; 70% to 85% were seen once. Findings and limits, study-wide: No significant tumor-blood clonality difference; means were about 0.1 and 0.065. The resected cohort was biased toward the minority with early-stage disease.

V gave up 3 bases and J gave up 5 bases; unmatched junction bases: 12. This CDR3 is built from 16 residues. CDR1 and CDR2 from the germline V gene are SGHNT and YYREEE (reference sequence). This chain joins TRBV5-4 and TRBJ2-3, with 7 bases lining up with TRBD2. The sample taken for sequencing was pancreatic tumor tissue. The sequence derives from a human donor with pancreatic ductal adenocarcinoma. The donor label of this sample is uncertain. CDR3 in amino acids: CASSSGTIKIKDTQYF. The CDR3 nucleotides read TGTGCCAGCAGCTCCGGGACTATCAAGATCAAAGATACGCAGTATTTT.